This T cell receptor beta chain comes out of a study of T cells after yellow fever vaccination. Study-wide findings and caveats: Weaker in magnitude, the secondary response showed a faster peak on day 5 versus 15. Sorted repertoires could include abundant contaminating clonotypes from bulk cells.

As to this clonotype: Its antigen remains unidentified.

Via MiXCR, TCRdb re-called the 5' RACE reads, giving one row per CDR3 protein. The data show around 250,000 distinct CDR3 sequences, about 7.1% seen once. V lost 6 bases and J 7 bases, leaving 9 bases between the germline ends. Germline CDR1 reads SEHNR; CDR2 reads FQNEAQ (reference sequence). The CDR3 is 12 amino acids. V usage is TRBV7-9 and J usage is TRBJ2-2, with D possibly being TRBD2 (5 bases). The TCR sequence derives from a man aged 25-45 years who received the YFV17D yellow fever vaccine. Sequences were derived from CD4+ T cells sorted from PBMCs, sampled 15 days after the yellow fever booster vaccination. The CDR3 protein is CASSHGVGELFF. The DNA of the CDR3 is TGTGCCAGCAGTCACGGGGTCGGGGAGCTGTTTTTT.